Listed below are T cell receptor beta chains from one sample, sequenced in a study of Graves' ophthalmopathy and Graves' hyperthyroidism. TCRdb analysed the multiplex PCR reads with MiXCR anew, one entry per CDR3 protein. The table has some 520,000 distinct CDR3 sequences, about an eighth seen once. The sample was blood. The receptors were sampled from a woman in her thirties with Graves' ophthalmopathy. CDR3s include the opening cysteine and the closing phenylalanine or tryptophan. D genes are given only for firm matches. The size of a clone is reported for some rows only, either as once, few or many, or as a class for expanded clones.

J gene	V gene	CDR3 length	D gene	clone size	CDR3 protein	CDR3 DNA
TRBJ1-1	TRBV18	17	TRBD1	.	CASSPPNPGQGQTEAFF	TGTGCCAGCTCACCACCGAATCCCGGACAGGGACAGACTGAAGCTTTCTTT
TRBJ2-7	TRBV10-1	13	TRBD1	many	CASSSRGLAEQYF	TGCGCCAGCAGTAGCAGGGGGCTTGCCGAGCAGTACTTC
TRBJ2-2	TRBV15	17	TRBD2	.	CATSRAGGRAGTGELFF	TGTGCCACCAGCAGAGCTGGCGGGAGGGCTGGCACCGGGGAGCTGTTTTTT
TRBJ2-5	TRBV29-1	12	TRBD1	few	CSVWDRVETQYF	TGCAGCGTTTGGGACAGGGTAGAGACCCAGTACTTC
TRBJ1-1	TRBV19	18	.	many	CASSIRARVDGMNTEAFF	TGTGCCAGTAGTATCCGGGCCAGGGTCGATGGCATGAACACTGAAGCTTTCTTT
TRBJ1-2	TRBV4-1	14	.	.	CASSQLLIRVGYTF	TGCGCCAGCAGCCAATTGCTAATCAGGGTTGGCTACACCTTC
TRBJ2-5	TRBV7-9	15	.	many	CASSFDLVAGETQYF	TGTGCCAGCAGCTTTGATTTGGTAGCAGGGGAGACCCAGTACTTC
TRBJ1-2	TRBV30	12	.	few	CAWSGLVSGYTF	TGTGCCTGGTCAGGGCTTGTCTCTGGCTACACCTTC
TRBJ2-5	TRBV6-1	16	TRBD2	.	CASSTGLAVIQETQYF	TGTGCCAGCAGTACGGGACTAGCAGTTATACAAGAGACCCAGTACTTC
TRBJ1-1	TRBV5-5	14	.	many	CASSWVQDGTEAFF	TGTGCCAGCAGCTGGGTACAAGACGGCACTGAAGCTTTCTTT
TRBJ2-5	TRBV7-9	15	TRBD1	many	CASSFRDSLWETQYF	TGTGCCAGCAGCTTCCGGGACAGCCTTTGGGAGACCCAGTACTTC
TRBJ2-7	TRBV30	13	.	.	CAWSKERRYEQYF	TGTGCCTGGAGTAAGGAACGGAGGTACGAGCAGTACTTC
TRBJ2-3	TRBV2	11	.	.	CASKVMDTQYF	TGTGCCAGCAAGGTAATGGATACGCAGTATTTT
TRBJ1-1	TRBV30	13	.	few	CAWRAQMNTEAFF	TGTGCCTGGAGAGCACAGATGAACACTGAAGCTTTCTTT
TRBJ2-2	TRBV2	15	.	many	CASSPVRVGTGELFF	TGTGCCAGCAGCCCAGTCAGGGTAGGAACCGGGGAGCTGTTTTTT